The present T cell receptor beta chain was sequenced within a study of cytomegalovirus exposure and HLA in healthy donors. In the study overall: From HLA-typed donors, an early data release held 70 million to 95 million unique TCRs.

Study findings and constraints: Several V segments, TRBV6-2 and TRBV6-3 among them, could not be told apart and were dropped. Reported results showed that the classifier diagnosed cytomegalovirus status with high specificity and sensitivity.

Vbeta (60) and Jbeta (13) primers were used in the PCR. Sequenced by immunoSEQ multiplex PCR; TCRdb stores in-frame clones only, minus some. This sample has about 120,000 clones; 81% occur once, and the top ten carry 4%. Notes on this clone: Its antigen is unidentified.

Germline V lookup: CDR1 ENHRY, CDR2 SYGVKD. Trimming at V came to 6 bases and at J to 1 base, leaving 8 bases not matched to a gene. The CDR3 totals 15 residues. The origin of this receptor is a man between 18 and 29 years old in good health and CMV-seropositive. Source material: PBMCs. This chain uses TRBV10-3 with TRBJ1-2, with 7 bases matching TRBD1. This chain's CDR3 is CAISPGQDFNYGYTF. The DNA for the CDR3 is TGTGCCATCAGCCCAGGACAGGACTTTAACTATGGCTACACCTTC.